The entry below gives a single TCR beta chain sequence along with its context. Its antigen is still unknown. This sample stems from a study of CD8 T cells in Susac syndrome. Regarding the study as a whole: Only a relatively small number of individuals were included in the TCR sequencing and HLA analysis.

Sequencing targeted TCR beta in T cells from blood (CD8+ and CD4+). Negative isolation was applied to CD8+ and CD4+ T cells, and FACS enrichment was applied to TEMRA cells. Germline CDR1 and CDR2: SGHNT and YYREEE (reference sequence). The CDR3 is 17 amino acids. Trimming cost V 0 bases and J 4 bases; bases outside gene matches: 12. The RNA, about 0.5 to 1 ug, was put through reverse transcription using random hexamers. Amplification of TCR beta CDR3 spanned 54 Vbeta and 13 Jbeta via immunoSEQ multiplex PCR. TCRdb recomputed calls from the immunoSEQ multiplex PCR reads with MiXCR, one row per CDR3 protein. The sample has 250,000 to 300,000 distinct CDR3 sequences, about nine tenths seen once; the top ten hold roughly 0.2%.

This TCR derives from a human donor with multiple sclerosis. The material sequenced was CD8+ T cells from PBMCs. V is TRBV5-4 and J is TRBJ2-7; TRBD2 matches 8 bases. This CDR3 reads CASSLAGGFEFQYEQYF. As DNA, the CDR3 is TGTGCCAGCAGCTTGGCGGGGGGGTTCGAGTTCCAATACGAGCAGTACTTC.